This T cell receptor (beta chain) is drawn from a study of beta chain features in type 1 diabetes. Expressed TCRB transcripts were sequenced because the isolated RNA had all been reverse transcribed beforehand. Profiled with immunoSEQ multiplex PCR; TCRdb holds only in-frame clones, not every one. This sample has about 410,000 clones, with approximately 15% found just once. In its sample, this clone was seen a few times. The antigen remains undetermined. Germline V gene data show CDR1 as MNHNY and CDR2 as SVGAGI (reference sequence). The V gene end was trimmed by 5 bases and the J gene end by 1 base; junction bases not matched to a gene: 4. The CDR3 has 15 amino acids. General observations from the study: Relative to healthy donors, patients appeared to have naive, central memory and Treg TCRB repertoires that were more similar. Sequencing from cDNA could over-represent high-TCR-expressing cells. Fewer junction insertions and more nucleotide deletions appeared in type 1 diabetes patients.

Populations isolated by sorting all had purity greater than 95%. The clonotype originates from a man aged 30 to 39 in good health. The sequencing sample was made of naive CD4+ T cells from blood. The chain is built from TRBV6-6 and TRBJ2-3, with 9 bases that match TRBD2. The CDR3 DNA reads TGTGCCAGCAGTGGGTTAGCGGGAGGCACAGATACGCAGTATTTT. This sequence encodes CASSGLAGGTDTQYF.